Listed below are T cell receptor beta chains from one sample, sequenced in a study of siplizumab effects on memory and regulatory T cells. Clones were sequenced by immunoSEQ multiplex PCR, and TCRdb holds only the in-frame ones, with some missing. The sample shows about 100,000 clones, about nine tenths of them seen only once. What was sequenced was CD4+ T cells sorted from blood. These receptor sequences come from a human donor in good health. Some clones in this sample may be carry-over from other donors' samples. CDR3s include the opening cysteine and the closing phenylalanine or tryptophan. A D gene is named only where the DNA matches it firmly. Clone size appears in some rows only: once, few, many, or a class for an expanded clone.

abundance | j_gene | d_gene | v_gene | CDR3aa | CDR3nt
NA | TRBJ2-1 | NA | TRBV2 | CASTFSGNYNEQFF | TGTGCCAGCACCTTTAGCGGAAATTACAATGAGCAGTTCTTC
NA | TRBJ1-2 | TRBD1 | TRBV28 | CATTGDYGYTF | TGTGCCACTACAGGGGACTATGGCTACACCTTC
once | TRBJ2-5 | NA | TRBV28 | CASSPSDRGETQYF | TGTGCCAGCAGTCCATCGGACAGAGGGGAGACCCAGTACTTC
NA | TRBJ2-7 | TRBD1 | TRBV18 | CASSPGTGSPYEQYF | TGTGCCAGCTCACCCGGGACAGGGTCCCCCTACGAGCAGTACTTC
NA | TRBJ1-1 | TRBD1 | TRBV28 | CASRNPTGDTEAFF | TGTGCCAGCAGGAACCCGACAGGGGACACTGAAGCTTTCTTT
NA | TRBJ2-1 | NA | TRBV7-3 | CASSPPGSEQFF | TGTGCCAGCAGCCCTCCGGGCTCTGAGCAGTTCTTC
NA | TRBJ2-1 | NA | TRBV5-4 | CASSLPASSYNEQFF | TGTGCCAGCAGCTTGCCAGCTAGCTCCTACAATGAGCAGTTCTTC
NA | TRBJ2-7 | TRBD2 | TRBV4-1 | CASSQGGLVREQYF | TGCGCCAGCAGCCAAGGGGGACTAGTCCGCGAGCAGTACTTC
NA | TRBJ2-6 | NA | TRBV11-2 | CASSPEAGANVLTF | TGTGCCAGCAGCCCGGAAGCCGGGGCCAACGTCCTGACTTTC
NA | TRBJ1-4 | NA | TRBV7-9 | CASSYRAEKKLFF | TGTGCCAGCAGCTACCGTGCTGAGAAAAAACTGTTTTTT
NA | TRBJ2-3 | TRBD1 | TRBV5-4 | CASSLTGGDTQYF | TGTGCCAGCAGCCTGACAGGGGGAGATACGCAGTATTTT
NA | TRBJ2-3 | NA | TRBV28 | CASVFSIGVRTDTQYF | TGTGCCAGCGTCTTTAGTATTGGGGTACGCACAGATACGCAGTATTTT
NA | TRBJ2-5 | TRBD1 | TRBV2 | CASTGTGGETQYF | TGTGCCAGCACAGGGACAGGGGGAGAGACCCAGTACTTC
once | TRBJ2-1 | TRBD2 | TRBV18 | CASSPEGLAAYNEQFF | TGTGCCAGCTCACCAGAGGGACTAGCGGCGTACAATGAGCAGTTCTTC
once | TRBJ1-1 | TRBD1 | TRBV27 | CASSLMAGGNTEAFF | TGTGCCAGCAGTTTAATGGCAGGGGGCAACACTGAAGCTTTCTTT
NA | TRBJ2-4 | TRBD2 | TRBV4-1 | CASSQDWREAKNIQYF | TGCGCCAGCAGCCAAGATTGGCGGGAGGCCAAAAACATTCAGTACTTC
NA | TRBJ2-3 | NA | TRBV9 | CASSVGLRQVDTQYF | TGTGCCAGCAGCGTAGGGCTCAGGCAGGTAGATACGCAGTATTTT
NA | TRBJ1-2 | TRBD1 | TRBV6-1 | CASSEDRGLLGGYTF | TGTGCCAGCAGTGAGGACAGGGGACTCCTGGGCGGCTACACCTTC
NA | TRBJ2-1 | NA | TRBV7-2 | CASSPEGTGAYNEQFF | TGTGCCAGCAGCCCAGAAGGAACGGGAGCTTACAATGAGCAGTTCTTC
NA | TRBJ2-6 | TRBD1 | TRBV9 | CASSKTTGGPSGANVLTF | TGTGCCAGCAGCAAAACGACAGGGGGGCCCTCTGGGGCCAACGTCCTGACTTTC
NA | TRBJ1-3 | NA | TRBV15 | CATGDRTASGNTIYF | TGTGCCACCGGGGATCGGACAGCCTCTGGAAACACCATATATTTT
NA | TRBJ2-2 | NA | TRBV7-2 | CASSLGAGELFF | TGTGCCAGCAGCTTGGGAGCCGGGGAGCTGTTTTTT